The 26 T cell receptor beta chains below come from one sample, sequenced in a study of cytomegalovirus exposure and HLA in healthy donors. The PCR was carried out with 60 Vbeta primers and 13 Jbeta primers. Profiled with immunoSEQ multiplex PCR; TCRdb holds only in-frame clones, not every one. Of 150,000 to 200,000 clones in the sample, 70% to 90% are singletons; the top ten hold 0.77%. The source material was PBMCs. These receptors were taken from a woman between 18 and 30 years old in good health and CMV-seronegative.

V usage is TRBV19 and J usage is TRBJ2-3; a weak D match, TRBD2 (6 bases). The V gene lost 6 bases and the J gene lost 0 bases, with 13 bases spanning the gap. The germline gives CDR1 LNHDA, CDR2 SQIVND (reference sequence). There are 15 residues in the CDR3. Here the CDR3 DNA reads TGTGCCAGTAGACGGTCTAGCGTGAGCACAGATACGCAGTATTTT. The encoded protein is CASRRSSVSTDTQYF.

The CDR3 is CASSGAGLNEQFF. Written as DNA, the CDR3 is TGTGCCAGCAGCGGAGCGGGATTAAATGAGCAGTTCTTC. This sequence joins TRBV11-3 and TRBJ2-1; 7 nucleotides align to TRBD2. CDR3 length: 13 amino acids. Trimming at V came to 5 bases and at J to 7 bases, leaving 5 bases not matched to a gene. Germline CDR1 and CDR2: SGHNT and YENEEA.

The V call is TRBV6-4, the J call TRBJ2-1; 8 bases map to TRBD2. CDR3 length: 14 residues. The J segment lost 6 bases and the V segment lost 3 bases, leaving 4 bases of the junction unmatched. CDR1 and CDR2 (germline): MRHNA, SNTAGT. Here the CDR3 reads CASSEGGRFNEQFF. In DNA, the CDR3 is TGTGCCAGCAGTGAGGGCGGGAGGTTCAATGAGCAGTTCTTC.

This clone has just a few counts. The V gene is TRBV28, the J gene TRBJ2-1; 7 bases map to TRBD2. The CDR3 runs 17 residues. Trimming at V came to 5 bases and at J to 7 bases, leaving 17 bases not matched to a gene. The germline V gene encodes CDR1 MDHEN and CDR2 SYDVKM. The CDR3 reads CASSLLYGRERGNEQFF. The CDR3 coding sequence is TGTGCCAGCAGTCTATTGTATGGGCGGGAGCGTGGGAATGAGCAGTTCTTC.

The V gene is TRBV7-9, the J gene TRBJ2-7, with 7 bases that match TRBD2. J lost 1 base, V lost 5 bases, and 8 bases had no gene match. The CDR3 is 15 amino acids. CDR1 is SEHNR, CDR2 FQNEAQ, per germline (reference sequence). CDR3 DNA: TGTGCCAGCAGCACGCCTCTAGCGGAATCCTACGAGCAGTACTTC. Amino acid sequence: CASSTPLAESYEQYF. Looking up the rest from reference TRBV7-9 and TRBJ2-7 gives the full variable domain: DTGVSQNPRHKITKRGQNVTFRCDPISEHNRLYWYRQTLGQGPEFLTYFQNEAQLEKSRLLSDRFSAERPKGSFSTLEIQRTEQGDSAMYLCASSTPLAESYEQYFGPGTRLTVT.

This clone has a single count. This chain uses TRBV7-9 with TRBJ2-1; 15 bases map to TRBD2. Trimming at V came to 2 bases and at J to 9 bases, leaving 11 bases not matched to a gene. The CDR3 covers 18 residues. The germline V gene encodes CDR1 SEHNR and CDR2 FQNEAQ (reference sequence). This CDR3 reads CASSLSRGLAGGGGEQFF. In DNA form, the CDR3 reads TGTGCCAGCAGCTTATCCCGGGGACTAGCGGGAGGTGGGGGTGAGCAGTTCTTC.

This chain connects TRBV2 to TRBJ2-1; TRBD1 agrees at 7 bases. V trimming: 8 bases; J trimming: 3 bases; junction bases outside the gene matches: 10. The CDR3 covers 15 residues. Looked up from germline, CDR1 is SNHLY and CDR2 is FYNNEI. The CDR3 loop reads CASYFGTENYNEQFF. CDR3 coding DNA: TGTGCCAGCTACTTCGGGACAGAAAACTACAATGAGCAGTTCTTC.

CDR3 amino acids: CASSPAGQGTETQYF. CDR3 bases: TGTGCCAGCAGCCCCGCCGGGCAGGGGACGGAGACCCAGTACTTC. This chain uses TRBV6-5 with TRBJ2-5; TRBD1 is a possible D gene (6 bases). V shed 6 bases and J shed 5 bases, with 19 bases lying between them. The CDR3 has 15 residues. Looked up from germline, CDR1 is MNHEY and CDR2 is SVGAGI.

This clone is termed medium-sized. V usage is TRBV2 and J usage is TRBJ1-1; 7 nucleotides agree with TRBD1. The V gene's germline CDR1 is SNHLY and CDR2 FYNNEI. With 6 bases clipped from V and 4 bases from J, the junction kept 5 bases outside the gene matches. This CDR3 has 13 amino acids. The CDR3 nucleotides read TGTGCCAGCAGCTTGGACAGGTCCACTGAAGCTTTCTTT. This encodes CASSLDRSTEAFF.

This sequence joins TRBV2 and TRBJ2-1, with 8 bases identical to TRBD2. Germline CDR1 and CDR2: SNHLY and FYNNEI. V was pared by 6 bases and J by 7 bases, with 11 bases of the junction left unmatched. The CDR3 totals 15 residues. The chain's CDR3 is CASRPGTSLMNEQFF. The CDR3, as DNA: TGTGCCAGCAGACCCGGGACTAGTTTAATGAATGAGCAGTTCTTC.

The chain carries TRBV14 and TRBJ2-1; 10 nucleotides align to TRBD1. The germline gives CDR1 SGHDN, CDR2 FVKESK. Trimming cost V 1 base and J 6 bases; bases outside gene matches: 0. The CDR3 has 14 residues. Here the CDR3 reads CASSQGQGANEQFF. CDR3 sequence (DNA): TGTGCCAGCAGCCAAGGACAGGGGGCCAATGAGCAGTTCTTC.

This sequence joins TRBV6-5 and TRBJ1-1; no firm D call. Germline V gene lookup returns CDR1 MNHEY and CDR2 SVGAGI. Trimming stripped 6 bases from V and 4 bases from J, with 12 bases between. The CDR3 length is 13 residues. The CDR3 is CASSSPEATEAFF. The CDR3 DNA is TGTGCCAGCAGCTCTCCCGAGGCCACTGAAGCTTTCTTT.

V is TRBV6-5 and J is TRBJ1-1, with D unclear. The CDR3 sequence is 15 residues long. V was trimmed by 0 bases and J by 4 bases, leaving 12 bases between them. From germline, CDR1 is MNHEY and CDR2 SVGAGI. The CDR3 nucleotides read TGTGCCAGCAGTTACTCGAGAAAAGGAGTCACTGAAGCTTTCTTT. Its protein is CASSYSRKGVTEAFF.

This chain links TRBV5-4 with TRBJ2-7; TRBD2 aligns across 9 bases. Germline values: CDR1 SGHNT, CDR2 YYREEE (reference sequence). V lost 4 bases to trimming and J lost 3 bases; unmatched junction nucleotides: 14. This CDR3 is 17 amino acids long. CDR3 coding DNA: TGTGCCAGCAGCGGTCAGACCAATAGCGGGAGTCTCTACGAGCAGTACTTC. Its protein is CASSGQTNSGSLYEQYF.

This chain connects TRBV19 to TRBJ1-1; no definite D call. The CDR3 has 16 amino acids. V lost 6 bases, J lost 0 bases, and 17 bases lay in between. Germline assignment: CDR1 LNHDA and CDR2 SQIVND (reference sequence). The CDR3 DNA reads as TGTGCCAGTAGCCGGGCAGGAGGATCTCTGAACACTGAAGCTTTCTTT. It is translated as CASSRAGGSLNTEAFF.

V usage is TRBV7-8 and J usage is TRBJ2-5; 10 bases fit TRBD2. This CDR3 region has 16 residues. Germline V gives CDR1 SGHVS, CDR2 FQNEAQ. V was clipped by 5 bases and J by 5 bases; unmatched bases: 11. The CDR3 loop reads CASSQGRLAGVETQYF. DNA of the CDR3: TGTGCCAGCAGCCAAGGGAGGCTAGCGGGAGTGGAGACCCAGTACTTC.

The genes are TRBV13 and TRBJ2-1, with TRBD2 identical over 8 bases. The germline CDR1 and CDR2 sequences are PRHDT and FYEKMQ (reference sequence). The V gene end was trimmed by 0 bases and the J gene end by 7 bases; junction bases not matched to a gene: 14. CDR3 length equals 18 residues. In DNA form, the CDR3 reads TGTGCCAGCAGCTTAGGGGGAAGGAGGACTAGCAGACGAAATGAGCAGTTCTTC. Residues: CASSLGGRRTSRRNEQFF.

The CDR3 bases are TGCGCCAGCAGCCACGACACAGGGGTTGAGCAGTTCTTC. Its translation: CASSHDTGVEQFF. This sequence joins TRBV4-3 and TRBJ2-1, with 7 positions matching TRBD1. Germline CDR1 is LGHNA and CDR2 is YSLEER. V shed 3 bases and J 9 bases; nucleotides not matched to a gene: 5. This CDR3 spans 13 amino acids.

This clone was picked up a small number of times. The chain joins TRBV4-3 to TRBJ2-7; TRBD1 might be the D (5 bases). This CDR3 is built from 15 residues. Germline CDR1 is LGHNA and CDR2 is YSLEER. The ends were cut back, 2 bases at V and 0 bases at J, with 11 bases in the middle. The CDR3 bases are TGCGCCAGCAGCCAACAAACAGGTAGCTCCTACGAGCAGTACTTC. Its translation is CASSQQTGSSYEQYF.

The genes are TRBV10-3 and TRBJ2-7, with a possible D match to TRBD2 (6 bases). The CDR3 length is 15 residues. V was cut by 3 bases and J by 2 bases, with 14 bases left in between. The germline CDR1 and CDR2 sequences are ENHRY and SYGVKD. CDR3 nucleotide sequence: TGTGCCATCAGTGACTCGAGGAGGGAAGCCTACGAGCAGTACTTC. Translation gives CAISDSRREAYEQYF.

The chain couples TRBV6-5 to TRBJ2-6; D ambiguous. With 0 bases removed from V and 2 bases from J, the gap between germline ends came to 8 bases. CDR1 MNHEY and CDR2 SVGAGI come from the germline V gene. The CDR3 runs 16 residues. The CDR3 DNA reads TGTGCCAGCAGTTACTCGAGGCAAACTGGGGCCAACGTCCTGACTTTC. Its translation: CASSYSRQTGANVLTF.

The CDR3, as DNA: TGTGCCAGCAGCTCCCAACCTAGCGGGAGGGCCGCCGAGCAGTACTTC. This encodes CASSSQPSGRAAEQYF. This chain uses TRBV9 with TRBJ2-7, with 12 bases lining up with TRBD2. Germline CDR1 and CDR2: SGDLS and YYNGEE. Losses at the gene ends were 4 bases for V and 6 bases for J; bases not matched to a gene: 11. The CDR3 contains 16 residues.

The chain combines TRBV7-3 with TRBJ2-3; 13 nucleotides align to TRBD2. This CDR3 contains 19 residues. The V and J ends lost 1 base and 4 bases, in that order; junction bases with no gene match: 11. Germline CDR1 is SGHTA and CDR2 is FQGTGA. This chain's CDR3 is CASSLMAGLAGEDPDTQYF. As DNA, the CDR3 is TGTGCCAGCAGCTTAATGGCCGGACTAGCGGGAGAGGATCCAGATACGCAGTATTTT.

The chain joins TRBV29-1 to TRBJ2-1; 7 bases line up with TRBD2. The CDR3 has 11 amino acids. Germline trimming cut 7 bases from V and 9 bases from J; bases unmatched to any gene: 6. Germline values: CDR1 SQVTM, CDR2 ANQGSEA. CDR3 sequence: CSGTSAGEQFF. CDR3 in DNA: TGCAGCGGGACTAGTGCCGGTGAGCAGTTCTTC.

The chain combines TRBV18 with TRBJ2-3; maybe TRBD2 (6 bases). CDR3 length equals 15 residues. Germline CDR1 and CDR2: KGHSH and LQKENI. V shed 7 bases and J shed 2 bases, with 16 bases lying between them. The CDR3 DNA is TGTGCCAGCTTAGGAGGGGCGGCTCACACAGATACGCAGTATTTT. Its protein is CASLGGAAHTDTQYF.

The chain recombines TRBV28 with TRBJ2-2; 11 bases match TRBD2. The germline V gene encodes CDR1 MDHEN and CDR2 SYDVKM. Germline trimming cut 4 bases from V and 1 base from J; bases unmatched to any gene: 5. The CDR3 spans 17 residues. CDR3 sequence reads: CASSSIGTSGNTGELFF. The CDR3 nucleotides are TGTGCCAGCAGTTCGATAGGGACTAGCGGGAACACCGGGGAGCTGTTTTTT.